A single sample is the source of the 29 T cell receptor beta chains below, sequenced in a study of early T cells in non-severe SARS-CoV-2 infection. TCRdb re-analysed the 5' RACE reads in MiXCR, keeping a single row per CDR3 protein. The table includes 86,000 or so distinct CDR3 sequences, less than 8% detected once. Sample: whole blood. The origin of the receptors is an adult who was a healthcare worker with PCR-confirmed SARS-CoV-2 infection or an uninfected control (not recorded which).

In this sample, this clonotype turned up many times. The chain recombines TRBV28 with TRBJ1-6; no reliable D call. This CDR3 has 14 residues. V lost 1 base, J lost 6 bases, and 7 bases lay in between. The germline CDR1 and CDR2 sequences are MDHEN and SYDVKM. The CDR3 region is CASSLSGINSPLHF. For the CDR3, the DNA is TGTGCCAGCAGTTTATCAGGAATTAATTCACCCCTCCACTTT.

This sequence joins TRBV19 and TRBJ2-5, with 12 positions matching TRBD2. The CDR3 sequence is 16 residues long. Losses at the gene ends were 5 bases for V and 6 bases for J; bases not matched to a gene: 10. Germline V lookup: CDR1 LNHDA, CDR2 SQIVND (reference sequence). The CDR3 loop reads CASSEHGLAGTKTQYF. Here the CDR3 DNA reads TGTGCCAGTAGTGAACATGGACTAGCGGGGACGAAGACCCAGTACTTC.

Ten or more counts support this clonotype. The chain recombines TRBV6-5 with TRBJ2-1; D may match TRBD1 or TRBD2 (5 bases each). Looked up from germline, CDR1 is MNHEY and CDR2 is SVGAGI. CDR3 length equals 15 residues. Trimming pared 6 bases from V and 4 bases from J, leaving 16 bases between. The CDR3 is CASRPPGTLYNEQFF. The CDR3 DNA follows: TGTGCCAGCAGACCCCCCGGGACCCTATACAATGAGCAGTTCTTC.

This clonotype was seen a handful of times. The rearrangement joins TRBV7-8 to TRBJ2-2; TRBD2 is a possible D gene (5 bases). Germline V gene data show CDR1 as SGHVS and CDR2 as FQNEAQ. This CDR3 is 17 amino acids long. Between the trimmed V and J ends, which lost 4 bases and 0 bases, there was a span of 15 bases. Here the CDR3 reads CASSYQRSVSNTGELFF. In DNA form, the CDR3 reads TGTGCCAGCAGCTACCAGCGGTCCGTTTCGAACACCGGGGAGCTGTTTTTT.

In this sample, this clonotype turned up a few times. The chain uses TRBV5-4 and TRBJ1-2; 8 nucleotides line up with TRBD1. The CDR3 is 15 amino acids. CDR1 SGHNT and CDR2 YYREEE come from the germline V gene (reference sequence). Germline trimming cut 1 base from V and 1 base from J; bases unmatched to any gene: 3. In DNA, the CDR3 is TGTGCCAGCAGCTTGTCGACAGGGGATAACTATGGCTACACCTTC. Translated: CASSLSTGDNYGYTF.

Ten or more counts support this clonotype. This chain uses TRBV19 with TRBJ2-1; 12 positions match TRBD2. V lost 2 bases and J lost 5; bases outside the gene matches: 7. The CDR3 spans 17 residues. Germline V gene lookup returns CDR1 LNHDA and CDR2 SQIVND (reference sequence). The DNA for the CDR3 is TGTGCCAGTAGTATAATGTCGCCTAGCGGGGGGGACAATGAGCAGTTCTTC. This encodes CASSIMSPSGGDNEQFF. The complete variable domain, with remaining parts taken from reference TRBV19 and TRBJ2-1, reads DGGITQSPKYLFRKEGQNVTLSCEQNLNHDAMYWYRQDPGQGLRLIYYSQIVNDFQKGDIAEGYSVSREKKESFPLTVTSAQKNPTAFYLCASSIMSPSGGDNEQFFGPGTRLTVL.

This clonotype has at least ten counts. This sequence joins TRBV29-1 and TRBJ1-2, with a tentative D call TRBD1 (6 bases). The germline V gene encodes CDR1 SQVTM and CDR2 ANQGSEA. With 8 bases removed from V and 0 bases from J, the gap between germline ends came to 19 bases. This CDR3 has 15 amino acids. CDR3 region: CSTRRDTSTNYGYTF. The DNA of the CDR3 is TGCAGCACCCGCCGGGACACCTCGACTAACTATGGCTACACCTTC.

Ten or more counts support this clonotype. This chain links TRBV18 with TRBJ2-5; D is undetermined. Germline loops: CDR1 KGHSH, CDR2 LQKENI. Trimming pared 3 bases from V and 2 bases from J, leaving 7 bases between. This CDR3 region has 13 residues. The CDR3 nucleotides read TGTGCCAGCTCACCTACGGCTCAAGAGACCCAGTACTTC. Amino acids: CASSPTAQETQYF.

This clonotype has a count of ten or more. The chain employs TRBV7-6 and TRBJ1-6; tentative D call: TRBD1 (6 bases). This CDR3 contains 14 residues. V was pared by 1 base and J by 5 bases, with 6 bases between. The germline CDR1 and CDR2 sequences are SGHVS and FNYEAQ. CDR3 sequence: CASSLGTDNSPLHF. CDR3 bases: TGTGCCAGCAGCTTAGGGACAGATAATTCACCCCTCCACTTT.

The rearrangement uses TRBV5-1 and TRBJ1-1; TRBD1 matches at 8 bases. CDR1 and CDR2 (germline): SGHRS, YFSETQ. After removal of 4 bases from V and 0 bases from J, the junction contained 5 bases not matched to a gene. The CDR3 runs 15 residues. The CDR3 loop reads CASSLRQGLNTEAFF. The CDR3, as DNA: TGCGCCAGCAGCCTTCGACAGGGGTTGAACACTGAAGCTTTCTTT.

V usage is TRBV7-8 and J usage is TRBJ2-1; the match to TRBD2 covers 14 bases. The CDR3 length is 18 residues. Trimming took 4 bases from V and 5 from J; bases not matched to a gene: 10. Germline V gene lookup returns CDR1 SGHVS and CDR2 FQNEAQ. The CDR3 loop is CASSSGLAGDGTHNEQFF. The CDR3 DNA follows: TGTGCCAGCAGCTCGGGACTAGCGGGAGATGGGACACACAATGAGCAGTTCTTC.

The chain recombines TRBV7-2 with TRBJ2-5; the D gene is possibly TRBD2 (5 bases). The V end was cut by 5 bases, the J end by 1 base, with 11 bases between. This CDR3 is built from 14 residues. Germline V gene lookup returns CDR1 SGHTA and CDR2 FQGNSA. The CDR3 loop is CASSRSGVQETQYF. Written as DNA, the CDR3 is TGTGCCAGCAGCCGTTCCGGGGTCCAAGAGACCCAGTACTTC.

This clonotype showed up just a few times. The chain joins TRBV20-1 to TRBJ1-6, with unresolved D. Trimming took off 3 bases at V and 0 bases at J, with 12 bases between the two ends. Germline V gene sequence: CDR1 DFQATT, CDR2 SNEGSKA (reference sequence). The CDR3 contains 16 residues. The CDR3 sequence is CSASHTLSSYNSPLHF. The DNA of the CDR3 is TGCAGTGCTAGCCATACGCTGAGCTCCTATAATTCACCCCTCCACTTT.

This clonotype was found a few times. The chain carries TRBV11-2 and TRBJ2-7; D gene uncertain. The CDR3 loop spans 13 amino acids. Trimming took off 1 base at V and 2 bases at J, with 6 bases between the two ends. The germline gives CDR1 SGHAT, CDR2 FQNNGV. The CDR3: CASSLAPAYEQYF. The DNA for the CDR3 is TGTGCCAGCAGCTTAGCCCCGGCCTACGAGCAGTACTTC.

In this sample, this clonotype turned up many times. CDR3 nucleotides: TGTGCCAGCAGCCTAGGCCGCCAAGAGACCCAGTACTTC. It is translated as CASSLGRQETQYF. This chain uses TRBV2 with TRBJ2-5; unclear D gene. V shed 6 bases and J shed 1 base, with 9 bases lying between them. This CDR3 spans 13 amino acids. Germline V CDR1 and CDR2: SNHLY, FYNNEI.

This chain connects TRBV5-4 to TRBJ2-7; no firm D call. The V gene's germline CDR1 is SGHNT and CDR2 YYREEE (reference sequence). The CDR3 spans 14 residues. The ends were cut back, 4 bases at V and 0 bases at J, with 11 bases in the middle. The CDR3 sequence: CASSVGPYSYEQYF. Here the CDR3 DNA reads TGTGCCAGCAGCGTTGGACCGTACTCCTACGAGCAGTACTTC.

This clonotype occurred many times. The gene calls are TRBV6-6 and TRBJ2-1; tentatively, D is TRBD1 (5 bases). The germline V gene encodes CDR1 MNHNY and CDR2 SVGAGI (reference sequence). The CDR3 runs 15 residues. The ends were cut back, 2 bases at V and 5 bases at J, with 13 bases in the middle. The CDR3 DNA sequence: TGTGCCAGCAGTTACGGGGCAGGGCCTAACAATGAGCAGTTCTTC. This sequence encodes CASSYGAGPNNEQFF.

This clonotype was seen at least ten times. The rearrangement uses TRBV6-6 and TRBJ1-1; D may be TRBD1 (6 bases). Trimming stripped 5 bases from V and 5 bases from J, with 18 bases between. Per germline, CDR1 MNHNY and CDR2 SVGAGI (reference sequence). The CDR3 is made up of 15 amino acids. CDR3 amino acids: CASSAPGHRFTEAFF. The CDR3 bases are TGTGCCAGCAGTGCGCCGGGACACCGATTTACTGAAGCTTTCTTT.

This clonotype was seen more than once but under ten times. The chain employs TRBV18 and TRBJ2-1, with D possibly matching TRBD1 (6 bases). V gave up 3 bases and J gave up 6 bases, with 9 bases separating them. Germline V lookup: CDR1 KGHSH, CDR2 LQKENI. This CDR3 has 13 residues. The CDR3 protein is CASSPLTGNEQFF. The CDR3 nucleotides are TGTGCCAGCTCACCCTTGACAGGCAATGAGCAGTTCTTC.

At least ten counts were recorded for this clonotype. The chain joins TRBV14 to TRBJ2-1, with 14 nucleotides matching TRBD2. The CDR3 has 15 residues. The V and J ends lost 4 bases and 8 bases, in that order; junction bases with no gene match: 4. Germline V gene sequence: CDR1 SGHDN, CDR2 FVKESK. Here the CDR3 DNA reads TGTGCCAGCAGCCCGGGACTAGCGGGAGTAGATGAGCAGTTCTTC. It encodes CASSPGLAGVDEQFF. Full variable domain (remainder filled in from reference TRBV14 and TRBJ2-1): EAGVTQFPSHSVIEKGQTVTLRCDPISGHDNLYWYRRVMGKEIKFLLHFVKESKQDESGMPNNRFLAERTGGTYSTLKVQPAELEDSGVYFCASSPGLAGVDEQFFGPGTRLTVL.

This clonotype has a handful of counts. CDR3 protein: CASSVSGTGVDEQYF. The CDR3 region has the DNA TGCGCCAGCAGCGTCTCCGGGACAGGGGTCGACGAGCAGTACTTC. The V gene is TRBV5-1, the J gene TRBJ2-7; 10 bases are a match to TRBD1. The CDR3 is made up of 15 amino acids. Trimming removed 4 bases from V and 5 bases from J; junction bases left unmatched: 9. From germline, CDR1 is SGHRS and CDR2 YFSETQ.

There are a few counts of this clonotype. The V gene is TRBV3-1, the J gene TRBJ2-3; 11 bases are shared with TRBD2. The junction had 5 bases not matched to a gene; V was cut back by 4 bases and J by 2 bases. There are 16 residues in the CDR3. Germline V gene data show CDR1 as LGHDT and CDR2 as YNNKEL (reference sequence). The CDR3 is CASSPTSGIHTDTQYF. The DNA for the CDR3 is TGTGCCAGCAGCCCGACTAGCGGGATCCACACAGATACGCAGTATTTT.

This clonotype has ten or more counts. The chain uses TRBV6-2 or TRBV6-3 and TRBJ2-7; D is unresolved. The CDR3 has 16 amino acids. Per the germline V gene, CDR1 is MNHEY and CDR2 is SVGEGT. V was trimmed by 6 bases and J by 3 bases, leaving 21 bases between them. In DNA form, the CDR3 reads TGTGCCAGCAGAGCCTCCCATCGGACGGAGAGCTACGAGCAGTACTTC. Its protein product is CASRASHRTESYEQYF.

The chain combines TRBV5-1 with TRBJ2-5, with 10 bases aligning to TRBD2. The CDR3 sequence is 16 residues long. CDR1 is SGHRS, CDR2 YFSETQ, per germline. Trimming cost V 4 bases and J 5 bases; bases outside gene matches: 11. Here the CDR3 reads CASSSGLLAGVETQYF. The CDR3, as DNA: TGCGCCAGCAGCAGTGGACTCCTAGCGGGGGTGGAGACCCAGTACTTC.

CDR3 in amino acids: CASSLGARYGYTF. In nucleotides, the CDR3 is TGTGCCAGCAGTTTGGGGGCGCGTTATGGCTACACCTTC. The chain has TRBV6-5 and TRBJ1-2; TRBD1 might be the D (6 bases). CDR3 length: 13 amino acids. The germline gives CDR1 MNHEY, CDR2 SVGAGI. V dropped 4 bases and J dropped 5 bases, with 11 bases sitting between them.

This clonotype was recorded many times. This chain connects TRBV30 to TRBJ2-3; D not certain. The germline V gene encodes CDR1 GTSNPN and CDR2 SVGIG (reference sequence). The CDR3 extends over 18 amino acids. V was pared by 2 bases and J by 5 bases, with 26 bases between. CDR3 amino acids: CAWSPLEWEGVNIDTQYF. The CDR3 DNA is TGTGCCTGGAGTCCACTTGAATGGGAAGGCGTAAACATAGATACGCAGTATTTT.

This clonotype was seen ten or more times. This chain joins TRBV7-9 and TRBJ2-5; D could derive from TRBD1 or TRBD2 (6 bases each). The CDR3 extends over 16 amino acids. The V gene lost 2 bases and the J gene lost 3 bases, with 16 bases spanning the gap. Germline loops: CDR1 SEHNR, CDR2 FQNEAQ (reference sequence). Here the CDR3 DNA reads TGTGCCAGCAGCTTAAGGGGGGATGTCGGAAAAGAGACCCAGTACTTC. Residues: CASSLRGDVGKETQYF. Drawing the rest from reference TRBV7-9 and TRBJ2-5, the complete variable domain is DTGVSQNPRHKITKRGQNVTFRCDPISEHNRLYWYRQTLGQGPEFLTYFQNEAQLEKSRLLSDRFSAERPKGSFSTLEIQRTEQGDSAMYLCASSLRGDVGKETQYFGPGTRLLVL.

This chain joins TRBV24-1 and TRBJ2-3, with 7 bases matching TRBD1. CDR1 KGHDR and CDR2 SFDVKD come from the germline V gene. J was trimmed by 1 base and V by 8 bases; bases with no gene match: 5. The CDR3 sequence is 14 residues long. The CDR3 coding sequence is TGTGCCACCAAGGGACAGTTCGGCACAGATACGCAGTATTTT. It yields the protein CATKGQFGTDTQYF.

This clonotype was picked up many times. This chain links TRBV12-3 or TRBV12-4 with TRBJ2-1, with 14 bases fitting TRBD2. The CDR3 loop spans 18 amino acids. With 1 base clipped from V and 7 bases from J, the junction kept 9 bases outside the gene matches. The CDR3 DNA is TGTGCCAGCAGTTTAGGGGGACTAGCGGGAGTGAAGTCTAATGAGCAGTTCTTC. It is translated as CASSLGGLAGVKSNEQFF.